These 30 T cell receptor beta chains share one sample of origin, sequenced in a study of OX40 agonist ivuxolimab in advanced cancers. The library relied on the immunoSEQ multiplex PCR assay. As stored in TCRdb, this immuneACCESS dataset retains in-frame rearrangements with V and J assigned. A fraction of the clones does not appear; measured against another copy, unresolved V genes explain less than half of the discrepancy, and the remainder lacks a known reason. The sample table holds about 83,000 clones, of which roughly 84% were seen once. The top ten clonotypes cover about 7% of the sample. This sample comprised CD4+ or CD8+ T cells sorted from blood, obtained in a trial of the OX40 agonist ivuxolimab. The origin of the receptors is an adult with an advanced solid tumor such as melanoma, head and neck, liver or kidney cancer.

The DNA for the CDR3 is TGCGCCAGCAGAGATAACCGGGGGGAGCTGTTTTTT. It is translated as CASRDNRGELFF. V usage is TRBV10-1 and J usage is TRBJ2-2; no clear D gene. This CDR3 comprises 12 residues. V was cut by 6 bases and J by 8 bases, with 10 bases left in between. CDR1 is WNHNN, CDR2 SYGVQD, per germline (reference sequence).

The chain carries TRBV2 and TRBJ2-6; D not certain. V lost 3 bases and J lost 0, with 9 bases in between. Germline V gene data show CDR1 as SNHLY and CDR2 as FYNNEI. The CDR3 has 16 residues. CDR3 DNA sequence: TGTGCCAGCAGTGACCACGGAAACTCTGGGGCCAACGTCCTGACTTTC. Its translation is CASSDHGNSGANVLTF.

This chain connects TRBV6-5 to TRBJ2-7; 9 nucleotides match TRBD1. Unmatched junction bases numbered 7, after V lost 0 bases and J lost 7 bases. Germline-derived CDR1 and CDR2 are MNHEY and SVGAGI. The CDR3 has 15 amino acids. CDR3 DNA sequence: TGTGCCAGCAGTTACTCCGGGACAGGGTATGATGAGCAGTACTTC. Translated: CASSYSGTGYDEQYF.

J is TRBJ2-1 and V is TRBV7-9; 7 nucleotides agree with TRBD2. CDR3 length equals 14 residues. CDR1 is SEHNR, CDR2 FQNEAQ, per germline (reference sequence). V dropped 8 bases and J dropped 5; count of bases not matched to a gene: 9. The CDR3 region has the DNA TGTGCCAGCCGCAGGGAGGGGTATGACAATGAGCAGTTCTTC. The encoded protein is CASRREGYDNEQFF.

This rearrangement joins TRBV4-3 to TRBJ1-2; tentatively, D is TRBD1 (5 bases). Germline-derived CDR1 and CDR2 are LGHNA and YSLEER. CDR3 length: 13 amino acids. V was shortened by 4 bases and J by 7 bases, with 13 bases between the two germline ends. Written as DNA, the CDR3 is TGCGCCAGCAGCCCGGGGGACCTTTCTGGCTACACCTTC. Translated, it gives CASSPGDLSGYTF.

This chain joins TRBV7-2 and TRBJ2-3; D is uncertain. Deletions cut 2 bases from V and 6 bases from J, with 9 bases between. This CDR3 region has 13 residues. The germline V gene encodes CDR1 SGHTA and CDR2 FQGNSA. CDR3 nucleotides: TGTGCCAGCAGCTTACGCCCGGCGGATACGCAGTATTTT. It codes for CASSLRPADTQYF.

This clone was seen just once. The chain couples TRBV7-2 to TRBJ2-2, with D perhaps TRBD1 (6 bases). The germline V gene encodes CDR1 SGHTA and CDR2 FQGNSA. This CDR3 comprises 17 residues. V was trimmed by 4 bases and J by 7 bases, leaving 22 bases between them. The chain's CDR3 is CASSSGPGQLRGGELFF. CDR3 nucleotide sequence: TGTGCCAGCAGCTCCGGCCCGGGACAACTTCGAGGCGGGGAGCTGTTTTTT.

This clone was picked up a small number of times. V and J are TRBV6-5 and TRBJ1-1; D not certain. Germline assignment: CDR1 MNHEY and CDR2 SVGAGI. The V and J ends lost 0 bases and 0 bases respectively, with 11 bases between them. This CDR3 has 16 amino acids. CDR3 loop: CASSYSSGNMNTEAFF. CDR3 nucleotide sequence: TGTGCCAGCAGTTACTCGTCCGGTAACATGAACACTGAAGCTTTCTTT.

This sequence joins TRBV7-9 and TRBJ2-1, with D possibly TRBD1 on 6 matching bases. V gave up 5 bases and J gave up 7 bases, with 15 bases separating them. The CDR3 covers 14 residues. The germline V gene has CDR1 SEHNR and CDR2 FQNEAQ (reference sequence). The CDR3: CASSPGPTGNEQFF. CDR3 nucleotides: TGTGCCAGCAGCCCGGGACCCACAGGGAATGAGCAGTTCTTC.

The chain carries TRBV2 and TRBJ1-3; 9 bases fit TRBD1. The CDR3 is 15 residues long. Germline V CDR1 and CDR2: SNHLY, FYNNEI. J gave up 1 base and V 6 bases, and 4 bases lay outside the gene matches. CDR3 in amino acids: CASRTGGWSGNTIYF. Here the CDR3 DNA reads TGTGCCAGCAGAACAGGGGGCTGGTCTGGAAACACCATATATTTT.

The chain recombines TRBV19 with TRBJ1-2; 9 nucleotides align to TRBD1. With V trimmed by 3 bases and J by 3 bases, 5 bases remained unmatched. This CDR3 has 15 amino acids. The germline V gene encodes CDR1 LNHDA and CDR2 SQIVND (reference sequence). CDR3 sequence reads: CASSIGTGLDYGYTF. For the CDR3, the DNA is TGTGCCAGTAGTATCGGGACAGGGTTGGACTATGGCTACACCTTC.

In its sample, this clone was seen a few times. The genes are TRBV2 and TRBJ1-1; possibly TRBD1 for D (6 bases). Germline CDR1 SNHLY, CDR2 FYNNEI. Trimming shortened V by 7 bases and J by 1 base, and 10 bases separated the two germline ends. The CDR3 is 13 residues long. Written as DNA, the CDR3 is TGTGCCAGCACAGACAGGAGGAACACTGAAGCTTTCTTT. Translated, it gives CASTDRRNTEAFF.

As regards this clone: Within the sample, other DNA sequences also encode this same CDR3. The V call is TRBV27, the J call TRBJ2-2, with no clear D. The CDR3 length is 13 residues. V lost 5 bases to trimming and J lost 5 bases, with 9 bases between them. In germline, CDR1 is MNHEY, CDR2 SMNVEV (reference sequence). The CDR3 DNA is TGTGCCAGCAGTCTTTGGGGAACCGGGGAGCTGTTTTTT. It codes for CASSLWGTGELFF.

The J gene is TRBJ2-1, the V gene TRBV27; D is undetermined. Germline loops: CDR1 MNHEY, CDR2 SMNVEV (reference sequence). Trimming stripped 4 bases from V and 3 bases from J, with 7 bases between. The CDR3 has 13 residues. In DNA form, the CDR3 reads TGTGCCAGCAGTTCCCTTTTCTACAATGAGCAGTTCTTC. Encoded protein: CASSSLFYNEQFF.

The chain uses TRBV7-3 and TRBJ2-2; 7 positions agree with TRBD2. This CDR3 contains 16 residues. The germline gives CDR1 SGHTA, CDR2 FQGTGA. Trimming took 0 bases from V and 3 from J; bases not matched to a gene: 4. In DNA form, the CDR3 reads TGTGCCAGCAGCTTAACCGGGACTACATACACCGGGGAGCTGTTTTTT. Translated: CASSLTGTTYTGELFF.

The rearrangement joins TRBV9 to TRBJ2-3; maybe TRBD1 (5 bases). Deletions cut 0 bases from V and 0 bases from J, with 11 bases between. CDR1 and CDR2 (germline): SGDLS, YYNGEE. This CDR3 spans 16 amino acids. CDR3 sequence reads: CASSVAAGISTDTQYF. DNA for the CDR3: TGTGCCAGCAGCGTAGCTGCAGGGATTAGCACAGATACGCAGTATTTT. Full variable domain (outside the CDR3, taken from reference TRBV9 and TRBJ2-3): DSGVTQTPKHLITATGQRVTLRCSPRSGDLSVYWYQQSLDQGLQFLIQYYNGEERAKGNILERFSAQQFPDLHSELNLSSLELGDSALYFCASSVAAGISTDTQYFGPGTRLTVL.

The chain employs TRBV9 and TRBJ2-3; D is possibly TRBD2 (5 bases). Trimming removed 0 bases at V and 0 bases at J, with 11 bases between. Germline V CDR1 and CDR2: SGDLS, YYNGEE. The CDR3 contains 16 residues. DNA for the CDR3: TGTGCCAGCAGCGTAGGAGGGCAGACTAGCACAGATACGCAGTATTTT. It translates to CASSVGGQTSTDTQYF.

This chain connects TRBV5-6 to TRBJ1-2, with D uncertain. Between the trimmed V and J ends, which lost 0 bases and 3 bases, there was a span of 9 bases. CDR1 is SGHDT and CDR2 is YYEEEE in the germline V gene. This CDR3 has 14 amino acids. The CDR3 spells CASSLAGLDYGYTF. The CDR3 nucleotides are TGTGCCAGCAGCTTGGCCGGACTTGACTATGGCTACACCTTC.

This chain connects TRBV2 to TRBJ2-7; D is tentatively TRBD1 or TRBD2 (5 bases each). Per the germline V gene, CDR1 is SNHLY and CDR2 is FYNNEI. This CDR3 has 13 residues. V lost 8 bases and J 7 bases, leaving 18 bases between the germline ends. The CDR3, as DNA: TGTGCCAGCCAGACGGTGGGGGATTTAGAGCAGTACTTC. Its protein is CASQTVGDLEQYF.

To note about this clone: At one of its ends the junction is not consistent with the germline gene, which may arise from a read error. DNA for the CDR3: TGTGCTAGCAGCTTAGCCCCAGGGCCAGGCTACGAGCAGTACTTC. This translates into CASSLAPGPGYEQYF. The rearrangement links TRBV7-7 to TRBJ2-7; maybe TRBD1 (5 bases). The germline V gene has CDR1 SSHAT and CDR2 FNYEAQ (reference sequence). There are 15 residues in the CDR3.

The chain has TRBV19 and TRBJ2-3; unclear D gene. This CDR3 is built from 14 residues. V shed 5 bases and J shed 0 bases, with 9 bases lying between them. CDR1 is LNHDA, CDR2 SQIVND, per germline (reference sequence). This CDR3 is CASSLMASTDTQYF. The CDR3 coding sequence is TGTGCCAGTAGTTTGATGGCTAGCACAGATACGCAGTATTTT.

CDR3: CASSPGGGDTEAFF. CDR3 DNA sequence: TGTGCCAGCTCACCAGGAGGGGGTGATACTGAAGCTTTCTTT. The rearrangement uses TRBV18 and TRBJ1-1; a weak D match, TRBD1 (6 bases). Germline V CDR1 and CDR2: KGHSH, LQKENI. The length of the CDR3 is 14 residues. Trimming left V 2 bases short and J 5 bases short, with 12 bases between.

The chain joins TRBV18 to TRBJ1-5; D might be TRBD1 (5 bases). Germline V gene data show CDR1 as KGHSH and CDR2 as LQKENI. The V end lost 2 bases, the J end lost 6 bases, and 14 bases lay between the germline ends. The CDR3 consists of 15 residues. This CDR3 is CASSPDMGVSQPQHF. CDR3 DNA: TGTGCCAGCTCACCAGATATGGGGGTAAGTCAGCCCCAGCATTTT.

The rearrangement joins TRBV30 to TRBJ2-7; D gene ambiguous. Between the trimmed V and J ends, which lost 2 bases and 5 bases, there was a span of 7 bases. The germline V gene has CDR1 GTSNPN and CDR2 SVGIG (reference sequence). This CDR3 is 11 amino acids long. The DNA for the CDR3 is TGTGCCTGGAGTAGATGGGACGAGCAGTACTTC. This codes for CAWSRWDEQYF.

The CDR3 sequence: CASSQSTGGETQYF. In nucleotides, the CDR3 is TGTGCCAGCAGCCAATCGACAGGGGGGGAGACCCAGTACTTC. The V call is TRBV16, the J call TRBJ2-5; TRBD1 matches 9 bases. The CDR3 is 14 residues long. J gave up 5 bases and V 0 bases, and 1 base lay outside the gene matches. Germline V CDR1 and CDR2: KGHSY, FQNENV.

This sequence joins TRBV10-1 and TRBJ1-1; D call uncertain. The germline gives CDR1 WNHNN, CDR2 SYGVQD (reference sequence). This CDR3 contains 13 residues. Trimming shortened V by 5 bases and J by 5 bases, and 12 bases separated the two germline ends. The CDR3 region is CASSRDFRTEAFF. CDR3 nucleotide sequence: TGCGCCAGCAGTCGGGATTTCAGGACTGAAGCTTTCTTT.

The chain carries TRBV5-1 and TRBJ1-2, with TRBD1 identical over 7 bases. The CDR3 has 14 amino acids. V trimming: 0 bases; J trimming: 2 bases; junction bases outside the gene matches: 1. In germline, CDR1 is SGHRS, CDR2 YFSETQ. The CDR3 is CASSLVGGNYGYTF. The CDR3 DNA follows: TGCGCCAGCAGCTTGGTAGGGGGCAACTATGGCTACACCTTC.

CDR3 coding DNA: TGTGCCAGTAGTATAGGGGACCCCCCAGGCCTGGAAAAACTGTTTTTT. Residues: CASSIGDPPGLEKLFF. The chain uses TRBV19 and TRBJ1-4; tentative D call: TRBD1 (5 bases). V was clipped by 1 base and J by 8 bases, with 17 bases between them. The CDR3 contains 16 residues. Germline V gene data show CDR1 as LNHDA and CDR2 as SQIVND (reference sequence).

V is TRBV7-9 and J is TRBJ2-1, with D possibly matching TRBD1 (6 bases). Trimming removed 11 bases at V and 7 bases at J, with 12 bases between. The germline gives CDR1 SEHNR, CDR2 FQNEAQ (reference sequence). The CDR3 contains 11 residues. CDR3 loop: CAFRRGNEQFF. DNA of the CDR3: TGTGCCTTCCGAAGGGGGAATGAGCAGTTCTTC.

The CDR3 DNA follows: TGTGCCAGCAGCCCCCGGCCCGGGAGGTCCTACGAGCAGTACTTC. It specifies CASSPRPGRSYEQYF. The rearrangement uses TRBV7-9 and TRBJ2-7, with TRBD2 identical over 7 bases. Losses at the gene ends were 5 bases for V and 1 base for J; bases not matched to a gene: 8. This CDR3 region has 15 residues. CDR1 and CDR2 (germline): SEHNR, FQNEAQ (reference sequence).